Below are 3 T cell receptor beta chains sequenced from a single sample in a study of shared T cell receptors in the human thymus. Only in-frame clones appear in the TCRdb table, and some are missing; sequencing was by immunoSEQ multiplex PCR. The sample lists about 730,000 clones; 80% to 90% were seen once. The same data also contributed to another study, on human thymus T cells.

Sequenced material: thymocytes. These receptors were taken from a girl under two years old with a congenital heart defect.

The rearrangement joins TRBV6-5 to TRBJ1-4; TRBD1 matches 9 bases. The CDR3 sequence is 16 residues long. CDR1 is MNHEY and CDR2 is SVGAGI in the germline V gene. J was trimmed by 4 bases and V by 0 bases; bases with no gene match: 3. In nucleotides, the CDR3 is TGTGCCAGCAGTTACTCCGGGACAGGGAATAATGAAAAACTGTTTTTT. This encodes CASSYSGTGNNEKLFF.

J is TRBJ1-2 and V is TRBV2; 8 bases agree with TRBD1. The CDR3 consists of 16 residues. The J segment lost 6 bases and the V segment lost 7 bases, leaving 16 bases of the junction unmatched. Germline V CDR1 and CDR2: SNHLY, FYNNEI. In DNA, the CDR3 is TGTGCCAGCAACCCCCGGGGCAGGGGGCGCAGCCATGGCTACACCTTC. Residues: CASNPRGRGRSHGYTF. Supplemented by reference TRBV2 and TRBJ1-2, the full variable domain reads EPEVTQTPSHQVTQMGQEVILRCVPISNHLYFYWYRQILGQKVEFLVSFYNNEISEKSEIFDDQFSVERPDGSNFTLKIRSTKLEDSAMYFCASNPRGRGRSHGYTFGSGTRLTVV.

V is TRBV6-6 and J is TRBJ1-6, with 10 bases aligning to TRBD1. Germline CDR1 and CDR2: MNHNY and SVGAGI (reference sequence). Trimming at V came to 4 bases and at J to 7 bases, leaving 4 bases not matched to a gene. The length of the CDR3 is 15 residues. CDR3 amino acids: CASSSQGQGNSPLHF. The DNA of the CDR3 is TGTGCCAGCAGTTCCCAGGGACAGGGGAATTCACCCCTCCACTTT.